This TCR beta chain was obtained from a study of OX40 agonist ivuxolimab in advanced cancers. Looking at the study overall: Three patients, one with hepatocellular carcinoma and two with cutaneous melanoma, achieved partial responses.

V lost 0 bases and J lost 8; bases outside the gene matches: 13. The CDR3 is made up of 16 amino acids. CDR1 and CDR2 from the germline V gene are SGDLS and YYNGEE. With respect to this clone: Its antigen is undetermined.

Only in-frame clones appear in the TCRdb table, and some are missing; sequencing was by immunoSEQ multiplex PCR. This table holds 60,000 or so clones, 70% to 90% found once. Study-wide findings and caveats: Among the nonresponders, some also had low normalized T-cell clonal expansion.

The chain carries TRBV9 and TRBJ1-2; TRBD1 aligns across 7 bases. This receptor was obtained from an adult with an advanced solid tumor such as melanoma, head and neck, liver or kidney cancer. The sample consisted of CD4+ or CD8+ T cells sorted from blood, taken in a trial of the OX40 agonist ivuxolimab. The CDR3 nucleotides are TGTGCCAGCAGCGTAGCTCCTACAGGGGACGGGTGGGGCTACACCTTC. As protein: CASSVAPTGDGWGYTF.